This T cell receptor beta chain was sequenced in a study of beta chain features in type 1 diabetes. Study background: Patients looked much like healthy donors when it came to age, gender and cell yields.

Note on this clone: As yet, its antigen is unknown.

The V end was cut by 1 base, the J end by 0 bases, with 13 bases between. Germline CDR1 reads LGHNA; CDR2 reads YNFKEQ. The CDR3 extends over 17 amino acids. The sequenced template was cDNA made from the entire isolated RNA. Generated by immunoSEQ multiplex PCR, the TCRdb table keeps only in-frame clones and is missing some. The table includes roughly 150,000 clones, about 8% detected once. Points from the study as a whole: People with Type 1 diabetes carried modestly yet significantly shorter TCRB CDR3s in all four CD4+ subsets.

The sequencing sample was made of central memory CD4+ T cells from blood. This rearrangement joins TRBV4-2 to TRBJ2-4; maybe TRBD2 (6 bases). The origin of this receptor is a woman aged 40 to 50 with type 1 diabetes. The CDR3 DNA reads TGTGCCAGCAGCCAAGTATTTCTAGCGCGAGCCAAAAACATTCAGTACTTC. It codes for CASSQVFLARAKNIQYF.